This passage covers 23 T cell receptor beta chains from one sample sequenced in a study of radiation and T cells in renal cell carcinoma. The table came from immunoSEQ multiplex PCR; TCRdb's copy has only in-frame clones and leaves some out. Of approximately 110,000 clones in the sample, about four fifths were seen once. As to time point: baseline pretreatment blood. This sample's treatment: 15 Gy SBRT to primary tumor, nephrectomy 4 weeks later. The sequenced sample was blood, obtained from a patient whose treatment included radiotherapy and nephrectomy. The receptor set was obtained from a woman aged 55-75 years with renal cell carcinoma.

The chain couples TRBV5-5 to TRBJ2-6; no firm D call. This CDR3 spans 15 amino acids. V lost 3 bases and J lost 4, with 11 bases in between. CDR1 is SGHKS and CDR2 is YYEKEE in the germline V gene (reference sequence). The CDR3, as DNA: TGTGCCAGCAGCTGGATACTTGGGGGGGCCAACGTCCTGACTTTC. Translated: CASSWILGGANVLTF.

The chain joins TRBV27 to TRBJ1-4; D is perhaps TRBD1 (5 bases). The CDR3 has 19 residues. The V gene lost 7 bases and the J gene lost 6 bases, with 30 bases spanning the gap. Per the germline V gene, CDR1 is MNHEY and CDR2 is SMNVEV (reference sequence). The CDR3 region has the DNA TGTGCCAGCAAGGGTTCCCCCAAGAAGGGCCAGGGCTGGGATGAAAAACTGTTTTTT. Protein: CASKGSPKKGQGWDEKLFF.

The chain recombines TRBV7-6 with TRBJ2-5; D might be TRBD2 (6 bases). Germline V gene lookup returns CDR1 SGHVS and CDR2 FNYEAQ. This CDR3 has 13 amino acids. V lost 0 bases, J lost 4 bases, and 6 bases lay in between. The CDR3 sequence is CASSLAGGETQYF. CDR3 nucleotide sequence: TGTGCCAGCAGCTTAGCGGGAGGAGAGACCCAGTACTTC.

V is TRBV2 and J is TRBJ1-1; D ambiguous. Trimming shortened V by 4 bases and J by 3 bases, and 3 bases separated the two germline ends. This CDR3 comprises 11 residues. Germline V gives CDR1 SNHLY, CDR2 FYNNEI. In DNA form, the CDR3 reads TGTGCCAGCAGTGGGGACACTGAAGCTTTCTTT. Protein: CASSGDTEAFF.

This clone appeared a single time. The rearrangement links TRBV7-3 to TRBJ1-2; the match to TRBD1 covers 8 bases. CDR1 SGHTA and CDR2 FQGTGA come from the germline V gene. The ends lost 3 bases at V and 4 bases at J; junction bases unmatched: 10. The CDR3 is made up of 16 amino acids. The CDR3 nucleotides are TGTGCCAGCAGCTTGGGCCTAGGACAGGGAAGCTATGGCTACACCTTC. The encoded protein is CASSLGLGQGSYGYTF. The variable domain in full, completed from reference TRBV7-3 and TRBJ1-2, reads GAGVSQTPSNKVTEKGKYVELRCDPISGHTALYWYRQSLGQGPEFLIYFQGTGAADDSGLPNDRFFAVRPEGSVSTLKIQRTERGDSAVYLCASSLGLGQGSYGYTFGSGTRLTVV.

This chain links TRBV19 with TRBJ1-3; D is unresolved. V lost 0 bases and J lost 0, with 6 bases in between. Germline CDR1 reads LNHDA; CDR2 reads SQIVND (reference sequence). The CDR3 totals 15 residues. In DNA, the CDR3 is TGTGCCAGTAGTATAGACAGTGACTCTGGAAACACCATATATTTT. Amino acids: CASSIDSDSGNTIYF.

In DNA form, the CDR3 reads TGCAGCGTTGGGTGGGTAAGCACAGATACGCAGTATTTT. Protein sequence: CSVGWVSTDTQYF. The chain combines TRBV29-1 with TRBJ2-3; D is undetermined. Germline V lookup: CDR1 SQVTM, CDR2 ANQGSEA. The CDR3 totals 13 residues. V lost 4 bases and J 0 bases, leaving 8 bases between the germline ends.

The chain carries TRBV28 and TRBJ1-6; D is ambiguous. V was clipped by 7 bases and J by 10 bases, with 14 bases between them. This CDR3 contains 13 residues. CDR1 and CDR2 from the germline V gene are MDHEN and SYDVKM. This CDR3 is CASISDFWSPLHF. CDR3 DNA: TGTGCCAGCATCTCAGATTTTTGGTCACCCCTCCACTTT.

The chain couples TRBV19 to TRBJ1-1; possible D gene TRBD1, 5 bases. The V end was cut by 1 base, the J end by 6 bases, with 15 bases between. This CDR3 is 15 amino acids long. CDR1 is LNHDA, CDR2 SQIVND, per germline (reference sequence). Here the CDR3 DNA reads TGTGCCAGTAGTATAGCTTTAGACAGTTTATCTGAAGCTTTCTTT. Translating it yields CASSIALDSLSEAFF. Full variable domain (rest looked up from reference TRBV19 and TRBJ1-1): DGGITQSPKYLFRKEGQNVTLSCEQNLNHDAMYWYRQDPGQGLRLIYYSQIVNDFQKGDIAEGYSVSREKKESFPLTVTSAQKNPTAFYLCASSIALDSLSEAFFGQGTRLTVV.

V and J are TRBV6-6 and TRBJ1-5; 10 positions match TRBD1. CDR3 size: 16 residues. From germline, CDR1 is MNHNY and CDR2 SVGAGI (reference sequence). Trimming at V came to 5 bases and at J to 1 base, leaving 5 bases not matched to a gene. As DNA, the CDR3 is TGTGCCAGCAGTGTAGAGACAGGGGGCAGCAATCAGCCCCAGCATTTT. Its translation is CASSVETGGSNQPQHF.

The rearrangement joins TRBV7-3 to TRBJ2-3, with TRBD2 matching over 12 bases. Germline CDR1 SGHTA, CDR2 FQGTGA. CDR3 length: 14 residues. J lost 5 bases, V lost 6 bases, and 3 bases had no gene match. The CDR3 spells CASSTSGRLDTQYF. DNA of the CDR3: TGTGCCAGCAGTACTAGCGGGAGGTTAGATACGCAGTATTTT.

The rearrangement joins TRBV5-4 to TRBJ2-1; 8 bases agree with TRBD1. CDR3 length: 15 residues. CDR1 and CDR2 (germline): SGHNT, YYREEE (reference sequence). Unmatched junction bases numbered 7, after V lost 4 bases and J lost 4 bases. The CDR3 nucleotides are TGTGCCAGCAGCCTAGCAGGGGGCGGATACAATGAGCAGTTCTTC. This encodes CASSLAGGGYNEQFF.

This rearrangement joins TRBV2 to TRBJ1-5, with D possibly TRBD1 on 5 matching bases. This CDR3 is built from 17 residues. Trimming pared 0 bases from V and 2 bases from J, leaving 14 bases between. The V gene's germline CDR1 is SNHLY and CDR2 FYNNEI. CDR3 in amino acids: CASSEALAGIGNQPQHF. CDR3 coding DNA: TGTGCCAGCAGTGAAGCTTTGGCAGGGATAGGCAATCAGCCCCAGCATTTT. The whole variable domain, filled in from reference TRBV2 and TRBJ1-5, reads EPEVTQTPSHQVTQMGQEVILRCVPISNHLYFYWYRQILGQKVEFLVSFYNNEISEKSEIFDDQFSVERPDGSNFTLKIRSTKLEDSAMYFCASSEALAGIGNQPQHFGDGTRLSIL.

The CDR3 DNA is TGCGCCAGCCGGCCACACACCGGGGAGCTGTTTTTT. This translates into CASRPHTGELFF. The chain recombines TRBV5-1 with TRBJ2-2, with D unresolved. The CDR3 contains 12 residues. Trimming removed 7 bases from V and 3 bases from J, with 7 bases in between. The germline CDR1 and CDR2 sequences are SGHRS and YFSETQ.

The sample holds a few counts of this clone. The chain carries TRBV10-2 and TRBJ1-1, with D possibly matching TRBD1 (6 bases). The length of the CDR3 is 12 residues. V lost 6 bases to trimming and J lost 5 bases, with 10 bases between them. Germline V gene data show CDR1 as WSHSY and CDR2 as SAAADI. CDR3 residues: CASRTGETEAFF. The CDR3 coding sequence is TGCGCCAGCAGGACAGGCGAAACTGAAGCTTTCTTT.

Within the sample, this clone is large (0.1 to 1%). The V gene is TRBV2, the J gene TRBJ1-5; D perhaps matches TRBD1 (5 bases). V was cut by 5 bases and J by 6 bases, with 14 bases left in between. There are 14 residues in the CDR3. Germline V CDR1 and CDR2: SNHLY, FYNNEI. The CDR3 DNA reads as TGTGCCAGCAGTTTCGGGACGGGTTTTCAGCCCCAGCATTTT. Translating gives CASSFGTGFQPQHF. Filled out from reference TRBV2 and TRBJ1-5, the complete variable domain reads EPEVTQTPSHQVTQMGQEVILRCVPISNHLYFYWYRQILGQKVEFLVSFYNNEISEKSEIFDDQFSVERPDGSNFTLKIRSTKLEDSAMYFCASSFGTGFQPQHFGDGTRLSIL.

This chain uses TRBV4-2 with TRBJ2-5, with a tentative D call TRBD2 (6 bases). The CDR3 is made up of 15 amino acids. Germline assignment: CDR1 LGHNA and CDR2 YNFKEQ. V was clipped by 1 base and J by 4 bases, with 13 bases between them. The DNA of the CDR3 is TGTGCCAGCAGCCAAGTCGGGGGAGGCTCAGAGACCCAGTACTTC. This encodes CASSQVGGGSETQYF.

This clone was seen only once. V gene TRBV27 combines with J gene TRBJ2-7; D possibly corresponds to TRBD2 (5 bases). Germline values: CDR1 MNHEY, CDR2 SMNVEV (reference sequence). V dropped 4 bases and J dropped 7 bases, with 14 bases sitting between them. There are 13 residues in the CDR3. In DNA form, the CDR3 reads TGTGCCAGCAGTTCCCTGACTCTAGCAGAGCAGTACTTC. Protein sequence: CASSSLTLAEQYF.

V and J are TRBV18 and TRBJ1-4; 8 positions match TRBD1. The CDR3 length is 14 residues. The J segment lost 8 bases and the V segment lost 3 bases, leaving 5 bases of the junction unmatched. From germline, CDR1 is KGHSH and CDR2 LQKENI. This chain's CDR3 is CASSPQGAVEKLFF. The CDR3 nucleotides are TGTGCCAGCTCACCCCAGGGGGCGGTGGAAAAACTGTTTTTT.

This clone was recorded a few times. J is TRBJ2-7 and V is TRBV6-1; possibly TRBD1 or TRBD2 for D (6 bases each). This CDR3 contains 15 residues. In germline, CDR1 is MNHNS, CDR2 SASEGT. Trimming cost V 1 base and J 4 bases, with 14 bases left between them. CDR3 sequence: CASSEVAGTPYEQYF. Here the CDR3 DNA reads TGTGCCAGCAGTGAAGTTGCGGGGACACCTTACGAGCAGTACTTC.

Here the CDR3 reads CASSYSTTSLRGGYTF. In nucleotides, the CDR3 is TGTGCCAGCAGTTACTCGACCACGTCCCTCAGGGGTGGCTACACCTTC. The chain joins TRBV6-5 to TRBJ1-2; D may be TRBD1 (6 bases). The CDR3 is made up of 16 amino acids. V shed 0 bases and J shed 7 bases, with 18 bases lying between them. Germline V lookup: CDR1 MNHEY, CDR2 SVGAGI.

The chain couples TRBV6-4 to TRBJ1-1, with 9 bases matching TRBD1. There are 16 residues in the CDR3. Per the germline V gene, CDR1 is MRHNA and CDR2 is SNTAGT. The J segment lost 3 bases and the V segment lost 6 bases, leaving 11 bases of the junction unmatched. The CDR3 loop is CASSHRGHSLDTEAFF. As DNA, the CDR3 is TGTGCCAGCAGCCACAGGGGGCACTCCTTAGACACTGAAGCTTTCTTT.

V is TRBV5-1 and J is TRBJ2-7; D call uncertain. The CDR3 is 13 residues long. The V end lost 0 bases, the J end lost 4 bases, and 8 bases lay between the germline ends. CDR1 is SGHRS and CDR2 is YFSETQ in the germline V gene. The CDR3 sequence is CASSLESRYEQYF. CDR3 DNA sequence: TGCGCCAGCAGCTTGGAGTCACGATACGAGCAGTACTTC.